This TCR beta chain appears in the sequencing data of a study of early T cells in non-severe SARS-CoV-2 infection. The germline CDR1 and CDR2 sequences are SGHRS and YFSETQ. The ends were cut back, 3 bases at V and 4 bases at J, with 11 bases in the middle. The CDR3 covers 14 residues. From the 5' RACE reads, TCRdb called clonotypes with MiXCR, one entry per CDR3 protein. There are roughly 56,000 distinct CDR3 sequences in the sample; 8.2% occur only once, and about 4.2% lies in the top ten. The TCR originated in an adult who was a healthcare worker with PCR-confirmed SARS-CoV-2 infection or an uninfected control (not recorded which). The chain employs TRBV5-1 and TRBJ2-1; D is perhaps TRBD2 (7 bases). The sample consisted of whole blood. The CDR3 nucleotides read TGCGCCAGCAGCTGGGGGGGCGTTTACAATGAGCAGTTCTTC. Amino acid sequence: CASSWGGVYNEQFF.